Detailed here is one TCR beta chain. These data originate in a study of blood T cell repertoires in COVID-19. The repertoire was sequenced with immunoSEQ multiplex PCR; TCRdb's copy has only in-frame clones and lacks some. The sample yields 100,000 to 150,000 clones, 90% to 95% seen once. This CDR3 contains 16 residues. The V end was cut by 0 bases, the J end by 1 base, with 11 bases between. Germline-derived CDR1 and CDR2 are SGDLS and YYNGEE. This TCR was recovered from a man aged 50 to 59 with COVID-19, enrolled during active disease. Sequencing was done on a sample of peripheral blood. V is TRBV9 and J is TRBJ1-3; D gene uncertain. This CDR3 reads CASSVGSIDSGNTIYF. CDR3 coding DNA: TGTGCCAGCAGCGTAGGATCAATAGATTCTGGAAACACCATATATTTT.